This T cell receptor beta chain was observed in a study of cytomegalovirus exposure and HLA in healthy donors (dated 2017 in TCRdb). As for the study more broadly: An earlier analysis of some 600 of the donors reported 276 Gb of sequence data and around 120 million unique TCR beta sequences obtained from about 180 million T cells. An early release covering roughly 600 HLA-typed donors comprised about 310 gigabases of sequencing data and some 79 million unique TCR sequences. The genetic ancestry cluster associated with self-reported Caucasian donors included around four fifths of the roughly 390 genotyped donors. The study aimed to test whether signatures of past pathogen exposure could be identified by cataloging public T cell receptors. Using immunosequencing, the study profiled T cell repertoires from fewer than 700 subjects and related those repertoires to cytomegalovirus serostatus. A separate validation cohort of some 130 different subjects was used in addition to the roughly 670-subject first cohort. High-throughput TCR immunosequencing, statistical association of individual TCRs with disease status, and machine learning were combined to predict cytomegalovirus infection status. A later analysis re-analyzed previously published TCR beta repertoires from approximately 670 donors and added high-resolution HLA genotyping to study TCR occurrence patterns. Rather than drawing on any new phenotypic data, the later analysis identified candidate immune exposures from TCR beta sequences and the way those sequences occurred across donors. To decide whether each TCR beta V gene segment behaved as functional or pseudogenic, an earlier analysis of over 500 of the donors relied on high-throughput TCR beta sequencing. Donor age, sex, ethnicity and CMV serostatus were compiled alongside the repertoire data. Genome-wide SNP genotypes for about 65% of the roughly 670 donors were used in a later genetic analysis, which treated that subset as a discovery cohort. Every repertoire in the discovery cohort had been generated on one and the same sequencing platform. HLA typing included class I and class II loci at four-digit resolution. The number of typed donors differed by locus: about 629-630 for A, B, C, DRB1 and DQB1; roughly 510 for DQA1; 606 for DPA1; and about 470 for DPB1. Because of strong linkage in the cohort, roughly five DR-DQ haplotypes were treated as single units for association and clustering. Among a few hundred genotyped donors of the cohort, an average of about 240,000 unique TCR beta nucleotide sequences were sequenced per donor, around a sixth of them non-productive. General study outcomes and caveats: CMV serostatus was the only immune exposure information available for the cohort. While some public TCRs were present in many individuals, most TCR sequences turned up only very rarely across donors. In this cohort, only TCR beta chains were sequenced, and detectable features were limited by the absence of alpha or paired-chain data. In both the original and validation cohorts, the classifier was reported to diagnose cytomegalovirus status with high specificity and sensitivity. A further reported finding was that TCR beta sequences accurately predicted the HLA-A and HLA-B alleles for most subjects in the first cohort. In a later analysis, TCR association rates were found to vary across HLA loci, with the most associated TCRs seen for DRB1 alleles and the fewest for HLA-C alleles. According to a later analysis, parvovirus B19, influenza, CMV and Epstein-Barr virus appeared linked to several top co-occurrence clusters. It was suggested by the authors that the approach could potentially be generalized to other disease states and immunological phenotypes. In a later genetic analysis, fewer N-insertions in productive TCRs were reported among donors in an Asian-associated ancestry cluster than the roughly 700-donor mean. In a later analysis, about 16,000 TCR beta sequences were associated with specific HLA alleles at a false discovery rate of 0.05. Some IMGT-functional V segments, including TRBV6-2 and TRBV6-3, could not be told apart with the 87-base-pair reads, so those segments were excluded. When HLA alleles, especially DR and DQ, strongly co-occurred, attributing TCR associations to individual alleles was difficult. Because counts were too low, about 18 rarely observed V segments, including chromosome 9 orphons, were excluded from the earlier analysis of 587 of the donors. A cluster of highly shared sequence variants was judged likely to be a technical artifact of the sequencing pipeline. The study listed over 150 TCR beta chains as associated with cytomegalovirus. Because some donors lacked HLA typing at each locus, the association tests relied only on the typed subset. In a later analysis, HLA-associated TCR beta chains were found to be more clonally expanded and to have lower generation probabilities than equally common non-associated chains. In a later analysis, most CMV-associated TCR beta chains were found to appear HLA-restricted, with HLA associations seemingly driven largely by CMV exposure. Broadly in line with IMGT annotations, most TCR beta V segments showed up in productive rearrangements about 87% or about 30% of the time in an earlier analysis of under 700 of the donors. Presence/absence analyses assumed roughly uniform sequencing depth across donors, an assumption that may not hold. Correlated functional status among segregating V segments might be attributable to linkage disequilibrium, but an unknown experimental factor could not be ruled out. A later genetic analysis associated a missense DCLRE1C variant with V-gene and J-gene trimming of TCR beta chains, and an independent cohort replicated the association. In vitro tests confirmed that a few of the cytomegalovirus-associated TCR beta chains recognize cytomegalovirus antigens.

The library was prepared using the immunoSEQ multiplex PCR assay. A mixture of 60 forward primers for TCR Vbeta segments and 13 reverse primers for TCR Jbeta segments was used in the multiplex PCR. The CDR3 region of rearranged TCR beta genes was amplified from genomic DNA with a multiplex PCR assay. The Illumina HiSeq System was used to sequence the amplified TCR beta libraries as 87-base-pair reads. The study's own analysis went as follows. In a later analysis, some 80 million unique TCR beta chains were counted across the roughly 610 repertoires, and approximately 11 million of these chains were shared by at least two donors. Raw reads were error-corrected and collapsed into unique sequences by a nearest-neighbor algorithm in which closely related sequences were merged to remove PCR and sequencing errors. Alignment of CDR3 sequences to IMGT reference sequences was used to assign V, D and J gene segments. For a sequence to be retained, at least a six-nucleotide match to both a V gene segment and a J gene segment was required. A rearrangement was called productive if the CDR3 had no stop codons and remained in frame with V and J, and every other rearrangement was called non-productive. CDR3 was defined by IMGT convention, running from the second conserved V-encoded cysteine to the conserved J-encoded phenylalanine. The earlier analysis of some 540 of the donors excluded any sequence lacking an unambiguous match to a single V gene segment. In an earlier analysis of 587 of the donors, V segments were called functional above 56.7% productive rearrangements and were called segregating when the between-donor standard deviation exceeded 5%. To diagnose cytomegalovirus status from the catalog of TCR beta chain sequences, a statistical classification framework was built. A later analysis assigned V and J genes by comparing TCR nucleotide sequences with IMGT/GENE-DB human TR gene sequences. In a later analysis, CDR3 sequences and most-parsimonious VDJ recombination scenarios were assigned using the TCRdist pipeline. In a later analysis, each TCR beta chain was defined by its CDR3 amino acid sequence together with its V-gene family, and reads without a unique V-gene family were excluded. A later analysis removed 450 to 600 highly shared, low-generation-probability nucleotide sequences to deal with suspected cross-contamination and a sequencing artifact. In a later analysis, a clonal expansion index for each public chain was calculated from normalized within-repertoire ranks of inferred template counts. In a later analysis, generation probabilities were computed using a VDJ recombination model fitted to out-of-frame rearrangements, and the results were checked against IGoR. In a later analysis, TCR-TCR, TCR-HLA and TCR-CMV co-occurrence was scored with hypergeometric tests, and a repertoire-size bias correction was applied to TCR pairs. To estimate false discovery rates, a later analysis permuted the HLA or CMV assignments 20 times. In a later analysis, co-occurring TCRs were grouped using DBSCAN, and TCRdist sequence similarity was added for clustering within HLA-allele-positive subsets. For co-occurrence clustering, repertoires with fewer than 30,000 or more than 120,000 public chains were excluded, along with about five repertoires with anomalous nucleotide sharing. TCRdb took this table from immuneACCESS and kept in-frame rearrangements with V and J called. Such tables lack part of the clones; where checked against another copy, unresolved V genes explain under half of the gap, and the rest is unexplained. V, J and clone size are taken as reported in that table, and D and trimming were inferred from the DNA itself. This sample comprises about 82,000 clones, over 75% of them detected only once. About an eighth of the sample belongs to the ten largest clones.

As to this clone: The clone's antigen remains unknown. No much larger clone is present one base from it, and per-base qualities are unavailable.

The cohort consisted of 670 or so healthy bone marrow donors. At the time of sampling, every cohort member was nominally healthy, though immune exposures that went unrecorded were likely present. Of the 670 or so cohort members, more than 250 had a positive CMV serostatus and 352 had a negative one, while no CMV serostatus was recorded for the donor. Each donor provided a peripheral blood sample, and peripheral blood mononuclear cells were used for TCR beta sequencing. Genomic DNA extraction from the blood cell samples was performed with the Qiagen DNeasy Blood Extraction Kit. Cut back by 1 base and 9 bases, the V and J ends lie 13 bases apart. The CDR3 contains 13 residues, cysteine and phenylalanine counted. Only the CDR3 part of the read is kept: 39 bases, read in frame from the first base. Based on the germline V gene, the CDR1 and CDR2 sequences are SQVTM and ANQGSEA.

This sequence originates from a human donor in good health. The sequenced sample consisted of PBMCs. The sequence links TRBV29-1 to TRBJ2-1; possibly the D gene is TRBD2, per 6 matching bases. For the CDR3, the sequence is CSVEAGVPGEQFF. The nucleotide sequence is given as TGCAGCGTTGAAGCGGGGGTGCCCGGTGAGCAGTTCTTC.